The text below deals with one T cell receptor beta chain. Its antigen remains unknown. This specimen belongs to a study of CD8 T cells in ankylosing spondylitis. Broader study findings: Among TCR beta sequences, a motif of under ten highly homologous variants appeared characteristic of ankylosing spondylitis blood. Prior literature has documented some motif variants in synovial fluid and blood from reactive arthritis.

TCRdb independently ran MiXCR on the 5' RACE reads; one entry per CDR3 protein. The repertoire holds some 200,000 distinct CDR3 sequences, with 7.3% as singletons. This TCR was sampled from a male donor with ankylosing spondylitis. The sample was blood, either unsorted or a sorted T cell fraction (not recorded which).

CDR3 in DNA: TGTGCCAGCAGTTGGGAGGGGAGATTGGAGACCCAGTACTTC. Residues: CASSWEGRLETQYF. The chain has TRBV6-5 and TRBJ2-5, with 7 nucleotides matching TRBD2. The germline CDR1 and CDR2 sequences are MNHEY and SVGAGI. This CDR3 region has 14 residues. V trimming: 4 bases; J trimming: 5 bases; junction bases outside the gene matches: 7.